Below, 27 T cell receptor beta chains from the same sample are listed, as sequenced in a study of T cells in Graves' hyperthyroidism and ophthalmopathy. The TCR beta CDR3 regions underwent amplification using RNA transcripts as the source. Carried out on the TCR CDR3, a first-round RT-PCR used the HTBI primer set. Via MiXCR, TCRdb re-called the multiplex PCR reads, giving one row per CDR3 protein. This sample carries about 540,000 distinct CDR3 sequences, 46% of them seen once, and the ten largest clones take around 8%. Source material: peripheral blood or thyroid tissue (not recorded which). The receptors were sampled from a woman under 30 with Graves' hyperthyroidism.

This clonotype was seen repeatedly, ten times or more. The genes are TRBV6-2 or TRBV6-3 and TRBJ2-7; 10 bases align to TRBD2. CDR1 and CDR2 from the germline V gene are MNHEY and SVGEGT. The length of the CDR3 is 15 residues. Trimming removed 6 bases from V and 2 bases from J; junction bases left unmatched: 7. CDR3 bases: TGTGCCAGCAGCCGAGGGACTAGCGTAGCCTACGAGCAGTACTTC. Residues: CASSRGTSVAYEQYF.

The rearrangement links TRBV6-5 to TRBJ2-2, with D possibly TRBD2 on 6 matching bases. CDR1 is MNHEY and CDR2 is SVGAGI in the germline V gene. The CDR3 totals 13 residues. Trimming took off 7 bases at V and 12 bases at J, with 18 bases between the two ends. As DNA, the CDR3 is TGTGCCAGCAATTGGGGTCCGGAGGGAAAGCTGTTTTTT. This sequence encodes CASNWGPEGKLFF.

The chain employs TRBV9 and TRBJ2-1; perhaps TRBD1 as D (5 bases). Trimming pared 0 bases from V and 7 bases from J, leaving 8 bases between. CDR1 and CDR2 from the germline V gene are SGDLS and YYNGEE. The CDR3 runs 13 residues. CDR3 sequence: CASSVEGVNEQFF. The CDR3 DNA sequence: TGTGCCAGCAGCGTAGAAGGGGTAAATGAGCAGTTCTTC.

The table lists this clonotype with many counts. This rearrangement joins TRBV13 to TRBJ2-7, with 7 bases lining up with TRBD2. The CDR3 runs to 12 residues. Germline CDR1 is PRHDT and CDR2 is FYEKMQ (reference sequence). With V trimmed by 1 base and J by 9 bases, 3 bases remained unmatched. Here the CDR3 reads CASSLDGEGQYF. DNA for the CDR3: TGTGCCAGCAGCTTAGACGGGGAGGGGCAGTACTTC.

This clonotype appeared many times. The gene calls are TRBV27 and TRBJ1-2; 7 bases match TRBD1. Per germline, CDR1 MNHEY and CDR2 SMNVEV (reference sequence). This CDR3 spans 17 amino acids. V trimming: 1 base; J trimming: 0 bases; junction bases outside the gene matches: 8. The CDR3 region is CASSLYAPGTANYGYTF. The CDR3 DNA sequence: TGTGCCAGCAGTTTATACGCCCCCGGGACAGCTAACTATGGCTACACCTTC.

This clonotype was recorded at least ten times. This chain's CDR3 is CSAARGNTEAFF. The CDR3 bases are TGCAGTGCCGCCCGCGGGAACACTGAAGCTTTCTTT. The V call is TRBV20-1, the J call TRBJ1-1; D remains ambiguous. V was pared by 6 bases and J by 1 base, with 9 bases between. CDR1 and CDR2 (germline): DFQATT, SNEGSKA (reference sequence). This CDR3 is 12 amino acids long.

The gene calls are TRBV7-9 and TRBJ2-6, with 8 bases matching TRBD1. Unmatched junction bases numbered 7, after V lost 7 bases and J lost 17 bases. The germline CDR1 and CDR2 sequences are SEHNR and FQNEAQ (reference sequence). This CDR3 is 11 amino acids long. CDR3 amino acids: CASIYGQGMTF. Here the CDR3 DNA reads TGTGCCAGCATATACGGACAGGGTATGACTTTC.

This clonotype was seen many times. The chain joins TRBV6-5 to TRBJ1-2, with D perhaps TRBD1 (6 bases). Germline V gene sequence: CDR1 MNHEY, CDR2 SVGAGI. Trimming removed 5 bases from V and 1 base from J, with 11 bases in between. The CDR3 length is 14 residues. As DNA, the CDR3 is TGTGCCAGCAGTCAACGGACAGATAACTATGGCTACACCTTC. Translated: CASSQRTDNYGYTF.

The CDR3 loop reads CSVEWDREGYTF. CDR3 nucleotides: TGCAGCGTTGAGTGGGACAGGGAAGGCTACACCTTC. The chain links TRBV29-1 to TRBJ1-2; 9 bases agree with TRBD1. The germline gives CDR1 SQVTM, CDR2 ANQGSEA. J was trimmed by 8 bases and V by 3 bases; bases with no gene match: 4. The CDR3 totals 12 residues.

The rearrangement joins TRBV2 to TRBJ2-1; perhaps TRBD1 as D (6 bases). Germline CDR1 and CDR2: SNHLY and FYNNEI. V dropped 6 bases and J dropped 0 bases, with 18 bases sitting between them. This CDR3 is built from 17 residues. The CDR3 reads CASRGASPYSSYNEQFF. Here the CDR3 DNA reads TGTGCCAGCAGGGGGGCTAGCCCCTATAGCTCCTACAATGAGCAGTTCTTC.

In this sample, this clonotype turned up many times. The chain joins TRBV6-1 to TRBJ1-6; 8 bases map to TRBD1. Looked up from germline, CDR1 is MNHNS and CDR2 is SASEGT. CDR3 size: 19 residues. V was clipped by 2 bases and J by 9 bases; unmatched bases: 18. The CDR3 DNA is TGTGCCAGCAGTGAACAGGGGGCCACATCTACGAGCAGGGGTTCACCCCTCCACTTT. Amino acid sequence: CASSEQGATSTSRGSPLHF.

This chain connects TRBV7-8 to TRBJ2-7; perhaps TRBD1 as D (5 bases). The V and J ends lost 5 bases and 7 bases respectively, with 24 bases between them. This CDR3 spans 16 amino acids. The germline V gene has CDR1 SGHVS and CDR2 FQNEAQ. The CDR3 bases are TGTGCCAGCAGCGGGCGGACAAGCTCCCGCTACAATGAGCAGTACTTC. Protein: CASSGRTSSRYNEQYF.

The CDR3: CASRKSSRHRGNQETQYF. The CDR3 nucleotides read TGTGCCAGCCGCAAGTCCAGCAGGCACAGAGGAAACCAAGAGACCCAGTACTTC. The chain carries TRBV11-2 and TRBJ2-5; D is ambiguous. The V gene's germline CDR1 is SGHAT and CDR2 FQNNGV. The CDR3 extends over 18 amino acids. V lost 8 bases to trimming and J lost 0 bases, with 25 bases between them.

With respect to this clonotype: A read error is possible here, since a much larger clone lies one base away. The CDR3 bases are TGTGCCACGTCTTACATCGGGACAGCTGGAGCTTCCTTT. Its protein product is CATSYIGTAGASF. J is TRBJ1-1 and V is TRBV24-1; 7 positions match TRBD1. The CDR3 has 13 residues. CDR1 KGHDR and CDR2 SFDVKD come from the germline V gene.

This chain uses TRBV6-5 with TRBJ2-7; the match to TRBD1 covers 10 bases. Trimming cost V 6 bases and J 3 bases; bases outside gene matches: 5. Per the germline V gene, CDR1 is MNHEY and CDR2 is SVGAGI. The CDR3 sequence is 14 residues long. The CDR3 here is CASSLWDRGYEQYF. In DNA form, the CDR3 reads TGTGCCAGCAGCCTGTGGGACAGGGGCTACGAGCAGTACTTC.

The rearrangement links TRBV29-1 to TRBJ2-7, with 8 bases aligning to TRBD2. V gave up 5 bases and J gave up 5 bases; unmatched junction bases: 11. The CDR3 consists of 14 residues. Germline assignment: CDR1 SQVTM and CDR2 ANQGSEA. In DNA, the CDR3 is TGCAGCGTTCAACCGGGACTAGTCCCGGACGAGCAGTACTTC. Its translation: CSVQPGLVPDEQYF.

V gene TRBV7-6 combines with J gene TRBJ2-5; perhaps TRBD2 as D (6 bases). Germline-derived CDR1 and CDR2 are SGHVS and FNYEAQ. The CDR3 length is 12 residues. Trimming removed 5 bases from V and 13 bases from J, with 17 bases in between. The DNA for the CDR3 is TGTGCCAGCAGCGTGGGGGGTGGGCGTTGGTACTTC. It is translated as CASSVGGGRWYF.

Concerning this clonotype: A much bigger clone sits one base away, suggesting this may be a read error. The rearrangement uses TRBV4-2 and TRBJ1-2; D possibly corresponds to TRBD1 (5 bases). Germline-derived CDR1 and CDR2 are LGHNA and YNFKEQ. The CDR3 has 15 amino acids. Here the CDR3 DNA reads TGTGCCGGCAGCCAAAAGGGAGCGGACAAGAGTGGCTACACCTTC. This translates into CAGSQKGADKSGYTF.

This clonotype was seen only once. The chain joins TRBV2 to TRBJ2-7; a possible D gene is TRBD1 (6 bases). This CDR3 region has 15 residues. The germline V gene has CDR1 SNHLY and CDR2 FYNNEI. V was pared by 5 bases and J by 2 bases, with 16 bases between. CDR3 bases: TGTGCCAGCAGTCCGCCCGGGACACGGACCTACGAGCAGTACTTC. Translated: CASSPPGTRTYEQYF.

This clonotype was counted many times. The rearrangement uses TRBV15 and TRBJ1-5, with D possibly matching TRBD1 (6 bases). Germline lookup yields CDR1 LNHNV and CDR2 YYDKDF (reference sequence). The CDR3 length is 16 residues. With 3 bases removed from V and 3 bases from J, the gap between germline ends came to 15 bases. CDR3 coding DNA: TGTGCCACCAGCAGTGTTGACAGGAGCTACAATCAGCCCCAGCATTTT. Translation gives CATSSVDRSYNQPQHF.

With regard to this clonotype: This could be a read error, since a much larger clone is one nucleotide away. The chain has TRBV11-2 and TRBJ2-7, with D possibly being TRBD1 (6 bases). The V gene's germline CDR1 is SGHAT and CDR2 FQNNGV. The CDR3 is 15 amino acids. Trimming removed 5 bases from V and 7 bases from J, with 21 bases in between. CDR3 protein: CASSGTPGTGNEQYF. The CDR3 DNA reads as TGTGCCAGCAGCGGGACGCCCGGCACAGGGAATGAGCAGTACTTC.

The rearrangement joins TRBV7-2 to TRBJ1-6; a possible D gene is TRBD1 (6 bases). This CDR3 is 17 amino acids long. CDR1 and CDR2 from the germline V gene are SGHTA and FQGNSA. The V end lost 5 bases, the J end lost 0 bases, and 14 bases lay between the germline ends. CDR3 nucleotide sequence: TGTGCCAGCAGCCTACAGGGCGTGGGCTCCTATAATTCACCCCTCCACTTT. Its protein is CASSLQGVGSYNSPLHF.

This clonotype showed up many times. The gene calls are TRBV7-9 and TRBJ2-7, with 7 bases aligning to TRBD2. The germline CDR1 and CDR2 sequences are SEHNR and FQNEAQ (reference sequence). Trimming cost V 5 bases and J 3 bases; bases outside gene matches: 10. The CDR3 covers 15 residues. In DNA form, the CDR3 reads TGTGCCAGCAGCCGTTCCCGGGACTATCTCTACGAGCAGTACTTC. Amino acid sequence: CASSRSRDYLYEQYF.

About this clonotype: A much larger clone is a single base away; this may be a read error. CDR3 nucleotides: TGTGCCACCAGCCAAGATTCCACAGGGGGCGACTACACCTTC. Its protein is CATSQDSTGGDYTF. V usage is TRBV15 and J usage is TRBJ1-2; TRBD1 matches at 9 bases. Germline CDR1 and CDR2: LNHNV and YYDKDF (reference sequence). Germline trimming cut 5 bases from V and 10 bases from J; bases unmatched to any gene: 11. CDR3 length: 14 residues.

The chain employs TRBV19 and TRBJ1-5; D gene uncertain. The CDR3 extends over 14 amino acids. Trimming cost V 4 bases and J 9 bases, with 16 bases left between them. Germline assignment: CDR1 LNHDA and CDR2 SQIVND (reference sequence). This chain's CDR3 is CASSTRTVAGPQHF. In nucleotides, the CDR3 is TGTGCCAGTAGTACTCGGACTGTAGCGGGGCCCCAGCATTTT.

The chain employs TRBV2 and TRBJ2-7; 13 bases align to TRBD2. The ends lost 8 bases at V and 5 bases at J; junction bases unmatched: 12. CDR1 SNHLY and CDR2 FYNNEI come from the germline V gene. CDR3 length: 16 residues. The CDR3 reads CASVATSGRKYHEQYF. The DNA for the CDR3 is TGTGCCAGCGTTGCGACTAGCGGGAGGAAGTACCACGAGCAGTACTTC.

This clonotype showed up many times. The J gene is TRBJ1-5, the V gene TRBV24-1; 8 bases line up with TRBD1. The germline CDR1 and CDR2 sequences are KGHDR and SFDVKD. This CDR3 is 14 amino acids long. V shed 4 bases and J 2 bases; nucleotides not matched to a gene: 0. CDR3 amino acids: CATSETGGNQPQHF. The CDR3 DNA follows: TGTGCCACCAGTGAGACAGGGGGCAATCAGCCCCAGCATTTT.